This TCR beta chain was found in a study of T cell repertoires in cytomegalovirus infection. Background on the study: Public TCR beta signature analysis indicated the presence of both CMV infection and matching HLA type.

TCRdb used MiXCR to reprocess the reads, holding one entry per CDR3 protein. The repertoire holds hundreds of thousands of distinct CDR3 sequences, with about 9.1% as singletons. In germline, CDR1 is MNHNS, CDR2 SASEGT. V was cut by 6 bases and J by 2 bases, with 14 bases left in between. The length of the CDR3 is 15 residues. Study findings and constraints: Cumulative public TCR beta family frequency identified CMV carriers with the relevant HLA. Across the ex vivo response, the dominant clonotypes were HLA-C-restricted CMV-specific TCR beta clonotypes.

This clonotype was recorded at least ten times. The antigen is undetermined. The chain is built from TRBV6-1 and TRBJ1-5, with D possibly TRBD1 on 6 matching bases. The specimen sequenced was PBMCs. The TCR was taken from a human donor in good health (CMV status not recorded). Some clones in this sample may be carry-over from other donors' samples. The CDR3 is CASSPRGGGNQPQHF. CDR3 coding DNA: TGTGCCAGCAGCCCCAGGGGAGGAGGCAATCAGCCCCAGCATTTT.